This T cell receptor beta chain derives from a study of T-cell reconstitution after alpha-beta-depleted transplantation in children. The CDR3 totals 14 residues. Trimming shortened V by 0 bases and J by 3 bases, and 5 bases separated the two germline ends. The germline CDR1 and CDR2 sequences are ENHRY and SYGVKD. This clonotype appeared a few times. The TCRbeta library was prepared with unique molecular identifiers. TCRdb re-analysed the PCR reads in MiXCR, keeping a single row per CDR3 protein. The sample comprises about 400,000 distinct CDR3 sequences, over 20% of which are singletons, and over 3.5% rests with the top ten.

The receptor was derived from a human donor who donated a stem cell graft to a child with acute myeloid leukemia. The gene calls are TRBV10-3 and TRBJ2-2; D not resolved. Here the sequenced sample was PBMCs from the stem cell graft donor, taken from the stem cell graft. This CDR3 reads CAISESRDTGELFF. The DNA for the CDR3 is TGTGCCATCAGTGAGTCTCGGGACACCGGGGAGCTGTTTTTT.